A few counts support the clone carrying this T cell receptor (beta chain). These data belong to a study of blood T cell repertoires in COVID-19. Study-level background: COVID-19 samples from acute and convalescent phases originated in the United States, Italy and Spain. T cells, B-cell-depleted T cells, or PBMCs provided the cDNA or gDNA that served as material.

In the original workflow: Reference gene primer amplification gave estimated nucleated cell counts. Sequencing used immunoSEQ multiplex PCR; TCRdb keeps in-frame clones, though not all of them. D and trimming were read from the DNA, whereas the V and J calls and clone size are those reported in that table. The table includes tens of thousands of clones, approximately 76% detected once. The germline V and J ends were trimmed by 4 bases and 4 bases, with 11 bases remaining between them. Germline V gives CDR1 SGHNT, CDR2 YENEEA. The length of the CDR3 is 14 residues. The rearrangement links TRBV11-3 to TRBJ1-3; no firm D call. The sequence derives from a man in his 70s with active or convalescent COVID-19. Sequencing used peripheral blood. CDR3 coding DNA: TGTGCCAGCAGCTCCCTAAGCCCCGGAAACACCATATATTTT. Its translation: CASSSLSPGNTIYF. Using reference TRBV11-3 and TRBJ1-3 for the parts outside the CDR3, the full variable domain is EAGVVQSPRYKIIEKKQPVAFWCNPISGHNTLYWYLQNLGQGPELLIRYENEEAVDDSQLPKDRFSAERLKGVDSTLKIQPAELGDSAVYLCASSSLSPGNTIYFGEGSWLTVV.